This entry lists 16 T cell receptor beta chains sequenced from one sample in a study of T cell repertoires in cytomegalovirus infection. TCRdb reanalysed the reads using MiXCR and keeps one entry per CDR3 protein. The table lists approximately 290,000 distinct CDR3 sequences, roughly 24% of them singletons. The specimen sequenced was PBMCs. The origin of the receptors is a human donor in good health (CMV status not recorded). Some clones in this sample may be carry-over from other donors' samples.

This clonotype showed up many times. The V call is TRBV7-6, the J call TRBJ2-3; 9 bases are shared with TRBD2. Germline V gene lookup returns CDR1 SGHVS and CDR2 FNYEAQ. The V and J ends lost 5 bases and 5 bases, in that order; junction bases with no gene match: 8. The CDR3 runs to 15 residues. CDR3: CASSAGGAGGDTQYF. CDR3 in DNA: TGTGCCAGCAGCGCCGGGGGAGCGGGGGGAGATACGCAGTATTTT.

The V and J genes are TRBV11-2 and TRBJ2-3; D gene unclear. This CDR3 comprises 14 residues. V dropped 5 bases and J dropped 2 bases, with 11 bases sitting between them. From germline, CDR1 is SGHAT and CDR2 FQNNGV. The CDR3 DNA reads TGTGCCAGCAGCCCCAGCCTAATCACAGATACGCAGTATTTT. The encoded protein is CASSPSLITDTQYF.

V usage is TRBV2 and J usage is TRBJ2-4; 8 nucleotides line up with TRBD1. In germline, CDR1 is SNHLY, CDR2 FYNNEI. V gave up 2 bases and J gave up 0 bases; unmatched junction bases: 9. This CDR3 comprises 18 residues. The CDR3 bases are TGTGCCAGCAGTGAATCAGGGGGCCAACTCATAGCCAAAAACATTCAGTACTTC. Translation gives CASSESGGQLIAKNIQYF.

This clonotype showed up just a few times. The chain is built from TRBV7-2 and TRBJ2-7; D is perhaps TRBD1 (5 bases). Trimming left V 2 bases short and J 3 bases short, with 11 bases between. The germline CDR1 and CDR2 sequences are SGHTA and FQGNSA. This CDR3 is 14 amino acids long. The CDR3 sequence: CASSLYTGFYEQYF. The CDR3 region has the DNA TGTGCCAGCAGCTTATATACAGGCTTCTACGAGCAGTACTTC.

The sample holds many counts of this clonotype. The V and J genes are TRBV28 and TRBJ2-3; TRBD2 agrees at 9 bases. V trimming: 4 bases; J trimming: 1 base; junction bases outside the gene matches: 3. Germline V lookup: CDR1 MDHEN, CDR2 SYDVKM. This CDR3 is built from 15 residues. The CDR3 reads CASSSLAGGTDTQYF. In DNA, the CDR3 is TGTGCCAGCAGTTCCTTAGCGGGGGGCACAGATACGCAGTATTTT. The full variable domain, in which reference TRBV28 and TRBJ2-3 provide the parts outside the CDR3, is DVKVTQSSRYLVKRTGEKVFLECVQDMDHENMFWYRQDPGLGLRLIYFSYDVKMKEKGDIPEGYSVSREKKERFSLILESASTNQTSMYLCASSSLAGGTDTQYFGPGTRLTVL.

The rearrangement uses TRBV7-9 and TRBJ1-6; 11 bases map to TRBD1. The germline CDR1 and CDR2 sequences are SEHNR and FQNEAQ (reference sequence). V trimming: 5 bases; J trimming: 10 bases; junction bases outside the gene matches: 4. The CDR3 length is 14 residues. The CDR3 sequence is CASSMGQGDSPLHF. In DNA form, the CDR3 reads TGTGCCAGCAGCATGGGACAGGGGGACTCACCCCTCCACTTT.

This rearrangement joins TRBV20-1 to TRBJ2-1; D remains unclear. In germline, CDR1 is DFQATT, CDR2 SNEGSKA (reference sequence). This CDR3 has 15 amino acids. V was shortened by 1 base and J by 6 bases, with 16 bases between the two germline ends. DNA of the CDR3: TGCAGTGCTAGAGGGAGCACTCGCCTCAGCAATGAGCAGTTCTTC. Its protein product is CSARGSTRLSNEQFF.

This clonotype came up many times. The chain carries TRBV7-2 and TRBJ1-6, with D unclear. The CDR3 covers 12 residues. Germline V gives CDR1 SGHTA, CDR2 FQGNSA. V was cut by 3 bases and J by 7 bases, with 4 bases left in between. CDR3 DNA: TGTGCCAGCAGCTTGCCGAATTCACCCCTCCACTTT. Encoded protein: CASSLPNSPLHF.

This clonotype was detected only a few times. This sequence joins TRBV5-1 and TRBJ2-7, with 9 nucleotides matching TRBD2. CDR3 size: 16 residues. Germline assignment: CDR1 SGHRS and CDR2 YFSETQ. The V segment lost 4 bases and the J segment 4 bases; nucleotides outside the gene matches: 12. The CDR3 loop is CASSLRTLAGVYEQYF. The CDR3 DNA follows: TGCGCCAGCAGCCTACGGACGTTAGCGGGAGTGTACGAGCAGTACTTC.

This clonotype was detected ten times or more. The chain is built from TRBV7-2 and TRBJ2-5; weak D call: TRBD1 (6 bases). Trimming left V 2 bases short and J 0 bases short, with 10 bases between. CDR1 is SGHTA and CDR2 is FQGNSA in the germline V gene. The CDR3 sequence is 15 residues long. CDR3 DNA: TGTGCCAGCAGCTTACAGTCAGGGGACCAAGAGACCCAGTACTTC. Translation gives CASSLQSGDQETQYF.

In the case of this clonotype: A much bigger clone sits one base away, suggesting this may be a read error. In DNA, the CDR3 is TGTGCCAGCACCCAGGGGGCGAACACTGAAGCTTTCTTT. Protein sequence: CASTQGANTEAFF. The V call is TRBV7-9, the J call TRBJ1-1, with 8 bases identical to TRBD1. With 7 bases clipped from V and 1 base from J, the junction kept 2 bases outside the gene matches. The CDR3 totals 13 residues. Per the germline V gene, CDR1 is SEHNR and CDR2 is FQNEAQ (reference sequence).

This clonotype was seen a few times. V and J are TRBV15 and TRBJ2-1, with a tentative D call TRBD1 (6 bases). Germline assignment: CDR1 LNHNV and CDR2 YYDKDF (reference sequence). The CDR3 runs 14 residues. V dropped 1 base and J dropped 6 bases, with 10 bases sitting between them. The CDR3: CATSRGGPGNEQFF. The CDR3 DNA follows: TGTGCCACCAGCAGAGGGGGGCCGGGCAATGAGCAGTTCTTC. The whole variable domain, remainder taken from reference TRBV15 and TRBJ2-1, is DAMVIQNPRYQVTQFGKPVTLSCSQTLNHNVMYWYQQKSSQAPKLLFHYYDKDFNNEADTPDNFQSRRPNTSFCFLDIRSPGLGDTAMYLCATSRGGPGNEQFFGPGTRLTVL.

The chain recombines TRBV2 with TRBJ2-3, with 14 bases lining up with TRBD2. The length of the CDR3 is 17 residues. Germline values: CDR1 SNHLY, CDR2 FYNNEI. V dropped 6 bases and J dropped 3; count of bases not matched to a gene: 8. CDR3 sequence (DNA): TGTGCCAGCAGACTTGGGACTAGCGGGAGACTAACAGATACGCAGTATTTT. Translation gives CASRLGTSGRLTDTQYF.

This clonotype was detected only a few times. V gene TRBV3-1 combines with J gene TRBJ2-4, with TRBD2 as a possible D gene (5 bases). CDR3 length: 14 amino acids. Trimming shortened V by 4 bases and J by 8 bases, and 15 bases separated the two germline ends. Looked up from germline, CDR1 is LGHDT and CDR2 is YNNKEL (reference sequence). For the CDR3, the DNA is TGTGCCAGCAGCCCAGTGGACTCCCGGCACATTCAGTACTTC. This encodes CASSPVDSRHIQYF.

A few counts support this clonotype. The chain links TRBV12-3 or TRBV12-4 to TRBJ2-2, with D hard to call. This CDR3 spans 13 amino acids. Trimming removed 7 bases from V and 0 bases from J, with 6 bases in between. CDR3 protein: CASTQTNTGELFF. The CDR3 DNA is TGTGCCAGCACGCAGACGAACACCGGGGAGCTGTTTTTT.

V and J are TRBV6-5 and TRBJ2-3, with D perhaps given as TRBD1 or TRBD2 (5 bases each). The V gene lost 6 bases and the J gene lost 6 bases, with 19 bases spanning the gap. The CDR3 loop spans 15 amino acids. Germline CDR1 MNHEY, CDR2 SVGAGI. The CDR3 DNA reads as TGTGCCAGCAGCCCCCGGGACCCAATTTCGGATACGCAGTATTTT. Translated, it gives CASSPRDPISDTQYF.